This entry concerns a single TCR beta chain. Antigen specificity is unknown. Repertoires were generated with immunoSEQ multiplex PCR, while TCRdb's copy carries only in-frame clones and drops some. The sample has 57,000 or so clones, 76% seen once. This sample stems from a study of T cell responses to AZD1222 COVID-19 vaccine. Findings and limits, study-wide: Donors in the cohort were predominantly white British and more often female, and clonal diversity was possibly underestimated. Vaccine-related CD4 TCRs covered spike, predominating at 160-218 and 743-854. Only after the peak T cell response were repertoires sampled.

Germline-derived CDR1 and CDR2 are WNHNN and SYGVQD (reference sequence). The CDR3 has 13 amino acids. With 6 bases removed from V and 6 bases from J, the gap between germline ends came to 15 bases. The origin of this receptor is an adult in good health. The rearrangement links TRBV10-1 to TRBJ2-7; either TRBD1 or TRBD2 may fit D (5 bases each). Sequencing was performed on peripheral blood, taken on day 0 of AZD1222 vaccination. CDR3 loop: CASSAGTGGEQYF. Written as DNA, the CDR3 is TGCGCCAGCAGCGCCGGGACCGGCGGCGAGCAGTACTTC.